This T cell receptor (beta chain) appears in the sequencing data of a study of blood T cell repertoires in COVID-19. Study overall: Researchers got acute and convalescent COVID-19 samples from the United States, Italy and Spain. The cDNA or gDNA used as material had been derived from T cells, B-cell-depleted T cells, or PBMCs.

Resolution of symptoms, clearance, or two negative PCRs was present in recovered Cohort 3 donors. Germline V lookup: CDR1 KGHDR, CDR2 SFDVKD. Trimming took off 3 bases at V and 10 bases at J, with 14 bases between the two ends. The CDR3 covers 13 residues. Sequenced by immunoSEQ multiplex PCR; TCRdb stores in-frame clones only, minus some. The profile shows about 220,000 clones, around 83% of them singletons. This TCR derives from a woman aged 40 to 50 who had recovered from COVID-19. The V gene is TRBV24-1, the J gene TRBJ1-2; no clear D gene. The specimen was PBMCs or T cells enriched from blood (not recorded which). The CDR3 DNA sequence: TGTGCCACCAGTGATCCCCAAGACACGATCTACACCTTC. This sequence encodes CATSDPQDTIYTF.